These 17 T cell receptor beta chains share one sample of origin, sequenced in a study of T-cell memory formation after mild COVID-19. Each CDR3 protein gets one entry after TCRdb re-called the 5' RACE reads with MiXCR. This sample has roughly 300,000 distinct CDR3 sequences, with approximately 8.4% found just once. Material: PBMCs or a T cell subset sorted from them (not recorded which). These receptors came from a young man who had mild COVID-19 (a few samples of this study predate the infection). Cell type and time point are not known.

CDR3 bases: TGTGCCAGCAGTACAGACTCTCATTCACCCCTCCACTTT. This encodes CASSTDSHSPLHF. This chain connects TRBV9 to TRBJ1-6; D gene unclear. Germline V gives CDR1 SGDLS, CDR2 YYNGEE. Trimming stripped 5 bases from V and 8 bases from J, with 11 bases between. This CDR3 is 13 amino acids long. Together with reference TRBV9 and TRBJ1-6, the CDR3 gives the full variable domain: DSGVTQTPKHLITATGQRVTLRCSPRSGDLSVYWYQQSLDQGLQFLIQYYNGEERAKGNILERFSAQQFPDLHSELNLSSLELGDSALYFCASSTDSHSPLHFGNGTRLTVT.

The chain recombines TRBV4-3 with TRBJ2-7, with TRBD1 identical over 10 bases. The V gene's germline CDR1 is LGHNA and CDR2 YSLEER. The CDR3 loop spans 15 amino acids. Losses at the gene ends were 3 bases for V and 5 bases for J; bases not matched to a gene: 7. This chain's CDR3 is CASSHLGQGMNEQYF. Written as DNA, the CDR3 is TGCGCCAGCAGCCACCTGGGACAGGGGATGAACGAGCAGTACTTC.

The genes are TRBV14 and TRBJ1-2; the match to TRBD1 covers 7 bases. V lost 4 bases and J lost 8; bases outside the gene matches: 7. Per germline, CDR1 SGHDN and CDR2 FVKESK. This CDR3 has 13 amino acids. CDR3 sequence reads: CASSPDRLFGYTF. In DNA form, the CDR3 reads TGTGCCAGCAGCCCGGACAGGCTTTTCGGCTACACCTTC.

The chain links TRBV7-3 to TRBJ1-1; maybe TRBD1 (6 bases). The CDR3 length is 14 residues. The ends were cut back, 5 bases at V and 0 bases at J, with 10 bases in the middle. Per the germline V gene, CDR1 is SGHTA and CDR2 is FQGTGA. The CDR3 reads CASSDGGMNTEAFF. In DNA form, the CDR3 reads TGTGCCAGCAGCGACGGGGGCATGAACACTGAAGCTTTCTTT.

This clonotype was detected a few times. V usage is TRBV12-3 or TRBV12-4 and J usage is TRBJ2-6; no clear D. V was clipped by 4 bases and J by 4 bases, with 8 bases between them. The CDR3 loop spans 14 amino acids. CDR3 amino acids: CASSSRIGANVLTF. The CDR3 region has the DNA TGTGCCAGCAGTTCACGAATCGGGGCCAACGTCCTGACTTTC.

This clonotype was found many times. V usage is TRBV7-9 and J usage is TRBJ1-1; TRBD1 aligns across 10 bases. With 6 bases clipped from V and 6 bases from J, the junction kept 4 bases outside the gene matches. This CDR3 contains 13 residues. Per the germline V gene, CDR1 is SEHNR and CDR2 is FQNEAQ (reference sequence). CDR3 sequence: CASRKGQGPEAFF. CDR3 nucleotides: TGTGCCAGCAGGAAGGGACAGGGGCCTGAAGCTTTCTTT.

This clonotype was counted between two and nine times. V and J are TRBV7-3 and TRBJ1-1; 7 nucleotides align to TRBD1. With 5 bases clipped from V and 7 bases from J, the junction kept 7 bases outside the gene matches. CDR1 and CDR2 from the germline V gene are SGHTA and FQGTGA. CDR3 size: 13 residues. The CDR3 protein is CASSVRGSSEAFF. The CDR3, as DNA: TGTGCCAGCAGCGTCAGGGGGAGTAGTGAAGCTTTCTTT. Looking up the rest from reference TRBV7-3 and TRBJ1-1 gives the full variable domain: GAGVSQTPSNKVTEKGKYVELRCDPISGHTALYWYRQSLGQGPEFLIYFQGTGAADDSGLPNDRFFAVRPEGSVSTLKIQRTERGDSAVYLCASSVRGSSEAFFGQGTRLTVV.

CDR3 in DNA: TGTGCCAGCAGCGTAGATAGGCGGCCGGATACGCAGTATTTT. Its protein is CASSVDRRPDTQYF. The chain links TRBV9 to TRBJ2-3; D not certain. Trimming stripped 0 bases from V and 6 bases from J, with 11 bases between. Looked up from germline, CDR1 is SGDLS and CDR2 is YYNGEE. CDR3 length: 14 residues. Combining the CDR3 with reference TRBV9 and TRBJ2-3 gives the whole variable domain DSGVTQTPKHLITATGQRVTLRCSPRSGDLSVYWYQQSLDQGLQFLIQYYNGEERAKGNILERFSAQQFPDLHSELNLSSLELGDSALYFCASSVDRRPDTQYFGPGTRLTVL.

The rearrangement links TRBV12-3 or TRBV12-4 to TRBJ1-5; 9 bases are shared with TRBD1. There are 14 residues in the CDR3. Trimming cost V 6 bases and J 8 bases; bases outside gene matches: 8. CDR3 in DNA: TGTGCCAGCAGCAGAACAGGGGGCATGGAGCCCCAGCATTTT. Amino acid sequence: CASSRTGGMEPQHF.

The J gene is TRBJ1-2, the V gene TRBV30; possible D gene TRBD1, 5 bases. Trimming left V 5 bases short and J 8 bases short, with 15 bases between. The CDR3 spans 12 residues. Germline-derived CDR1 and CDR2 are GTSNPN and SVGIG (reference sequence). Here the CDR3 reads CAWARQGGGYTF. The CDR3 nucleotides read TGTGCCTGGGCACGGCAGGGAGGCGGCTACACCTTC.

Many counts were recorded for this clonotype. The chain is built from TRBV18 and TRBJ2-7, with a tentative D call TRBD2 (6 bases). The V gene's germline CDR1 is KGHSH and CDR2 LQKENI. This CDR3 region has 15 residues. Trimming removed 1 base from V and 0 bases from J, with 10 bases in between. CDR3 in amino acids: CASSPLAGSSYEQYV. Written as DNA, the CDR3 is TGTGCCAGCTCACCACTTGCCGGGAGCTCCTACGAGCAGTACGTC.

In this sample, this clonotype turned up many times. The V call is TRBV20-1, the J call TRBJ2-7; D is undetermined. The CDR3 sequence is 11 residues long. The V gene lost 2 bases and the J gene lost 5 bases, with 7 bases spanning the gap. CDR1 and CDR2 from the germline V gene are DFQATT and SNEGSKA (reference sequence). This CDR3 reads CSARSVHEQYV. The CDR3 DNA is TGCAGTGCTAGATCGGTCCACGAGCAGTACGTC.

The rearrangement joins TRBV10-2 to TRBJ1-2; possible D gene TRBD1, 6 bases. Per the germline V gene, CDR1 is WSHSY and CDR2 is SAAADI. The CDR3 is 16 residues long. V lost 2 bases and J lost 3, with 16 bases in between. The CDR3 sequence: CASSETQGWVYYGYTF. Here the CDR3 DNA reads TGCGCCAGCAGTGAGACGCAGGGGTGGGTGTACTATGGCTACACCTTC.

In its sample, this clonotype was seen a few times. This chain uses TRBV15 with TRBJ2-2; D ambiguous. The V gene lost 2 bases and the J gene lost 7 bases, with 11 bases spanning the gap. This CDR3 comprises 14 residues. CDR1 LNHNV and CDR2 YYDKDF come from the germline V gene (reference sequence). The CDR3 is CATSRPQVGGELFF. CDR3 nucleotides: TGTGCCACCAGCAGACCCCAGGTCGGCGGGGAGCTGTTTTTT.

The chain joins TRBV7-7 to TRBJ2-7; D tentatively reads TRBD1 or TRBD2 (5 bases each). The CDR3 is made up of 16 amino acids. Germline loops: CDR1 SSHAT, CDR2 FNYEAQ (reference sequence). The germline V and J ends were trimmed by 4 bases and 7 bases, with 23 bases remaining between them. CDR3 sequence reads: CASSSLPRGKPGEQYF. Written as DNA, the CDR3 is TGTGCCAGCAGCTCCCTACCCCGGGGCAAACCTGGAGAGCAGTACTTC.

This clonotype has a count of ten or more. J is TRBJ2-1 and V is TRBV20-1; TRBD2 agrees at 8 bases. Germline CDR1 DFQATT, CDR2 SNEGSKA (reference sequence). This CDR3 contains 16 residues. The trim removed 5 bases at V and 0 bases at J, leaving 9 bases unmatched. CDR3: CSAPARGGSSYNEQFF. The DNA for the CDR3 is TGCAGTGCTCCAGCCCGGGGGGGGAGCTCCTACAATGAGCAGTTCTTC.

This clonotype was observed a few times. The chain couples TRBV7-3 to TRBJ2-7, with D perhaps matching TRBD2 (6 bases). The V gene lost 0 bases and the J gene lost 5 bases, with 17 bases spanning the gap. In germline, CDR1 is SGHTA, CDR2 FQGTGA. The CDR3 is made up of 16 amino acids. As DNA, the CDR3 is TGTGCCAGCAGCTTAACGTTGAGGGGAGGAACCCACGAGCAGTACGTC. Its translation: CASSLTLRGGTHEQYV.